This T cell receptor (beta chain) derives from a study of shared clonotypes between healthy human individuals. Looking at the study overall: Three plates were used per donor for CD4 naive, three for CD4 memory, two for CD8 naive and one for CD8 memory. Findings of the study overall: What rarefaction showed was incomplete sorted-subset sequencing despite large depth. When compared with the clonotypes that were shared by all four sorted-subset donors, the non-shared clonotypes turned out to have lower generation probabilities.

TCRdb keeps only in-frame clones here, not all; method: immunoSEQ multiplex PCR. The sample has more than 2,000,000 clones; 85% to 95% are singletons. A remark on this clone: What it recognizes is unknown.

Trimming stripped 4 bases from V and 7 bases from J, with 11 bases between. The CDR3 totals 12 residues. Germline loops: CDR1 SGHVS, CDR2 FNYEAQ. V gene TRBV7-6 combines with J gene TRBJ2-7, with D possibly matching TRBD1 (6 bases). The clonotype comes from a man in his late teens or twenties in good health. Sequences were obtained from naive CD4+ T cells sorted from blood. This sample's subset: CD45RA+ positively selected. The CDR3 DNA follows: TGTGCCAGCAGCTGGGACACCGAAGAGCAGTACTTC. Amino acid sequence: CASSWDTEEQYF.